This T cell receptor beta chain is from a study of preoperative IRX-2 immunotherapy in early breast cancer. Treatment described: preoperative locoregional IRX-2 cytokine immunotherapy. Samples came from a phase Ib trial of preoperative locoregional IRX-2 cytokine immunotherapy. Profiling relied on immunoSEQ multiplex PCR, and the TCRdb table lists in-frame clones only, not all of them. The sample records around 35,000 clones, 90% to 95% being singletons. Looked up from germline, CDR1 is SEHNR and CDR2 is FQNEAQ (reference sequence). The CDR3 sequence is 15 residues long. Trimming took off 2 bases at V and 4 bases at J, with 14 bases between the two ends.

This rearrangement joins TRBV7-9 to TRBJ1-1; the D gene is possibly TRBD1 (5 bases). The sequence was collected from a human donor with breast cancer. Sampling was conducted from a patient treated with IRX-2 immunotherapy. In DNA, the CDR3 is TGTGCCAGCAGCTTAATGGCCGGGGGGGTCACTGAAGCTTTCTTT. Translating it yields CASSLMAGGVTEAFF.